The next 9 T cell receptor beta chains were all read from a single sample in a study of identical twins. Via MiXCR, TCRdb re-called the 5' RACE reads, giving one row per CDR3 protein. The repertoire consists of roughly 750,000 distinct CDR3 sequences, with less than 25% occurring once and the leading ten covering roughly 4.3%. These data were also reused for a study on T cells expressing NK-cell markers.

Sequencing was performed on PBMCs. Receptor source: a woman between 18 and 30 years old in good health.

This clonotype was seen more than once but under ten times. The rearrangement joins TRBV20-1 to TRBJ2-7, with 15 bases matching TRBD2. The V segment lost 3 bases and the J segment 0 bases; nucleotides outside the gene matches: 3. The CDR3 loop spans 16 amino acids. Germline-derived CDR1 and CDR2 are DFQATT and SNEGSKA (reference sequence). CDR3 nucleotide sequence: TGCAGTGCTAGGGGACTAGCGGGAGGACGCTCCTACGAGCAGTACTTC. Residues: CSARGLAGGRSYEQYF.

This clonotype has more than one count but fewer than ten. This chain uses TRBV12-3 or TRBV12-4 with TRBJ1-2, with TRBD1 matching 7 bases. V lost 5 bases, J lost 8 bases, and 8 bases stayed unmatched. The length of the CDR3 is 13 residues. CDR3 nucleotides: TGTGCCAGCAGTCCGTCGACAGGGACCGGCTACACCTTC. Protein: CASSPSTGTGYTF.

V and J are TRBV5-1 and TRBJ2-7; D possibly matches TRBD1 or TRBD2 (5 bases each). The CDR3 runs 15 residues. CDR1 and CDR2 (germline): SGHRS, YFSETQ. The V and J ends lost 4 bases and 0 bases respectively, with 14 bases between them. The DNA for the CDR3 is TGCGCCAGCAGCCACCGCCTGGGGGACTCCTACGAGCAGTACTTC. Encoded protein: CASSHRLGDSYEQYF.

The V and J genes are TRBV9 and TRBJ2-2, with D hard to call. CDR3 length equals 15 residues. Germline CDR1 and CDR2: SGDLS and YYNGEE. V lost 0 bases and J 4 bases, leaving 10 bases between the germline ends. The CDR3 loop is CASSVEGRSTGELFF. CDR3 in DNA: TGTGCCAGCAGCGTAGAGGGCCGGAGCACCGGGGAGCTGTTTTTT.

In this sample, this clonotype turned up many times. This chain links TRBV5-6 with TRBJ2-5, with D possibly TRBD2 on 5 matching bases. CDR1 is SGHDT, CDR2 YYEEEE, per germline. This CDR3 is 16 amino acids long. The V end lost 0 bases, the J end lost 2 bases, and 14 bases lay between the germline ends. DNA of the CDR3: TGTGCCAGCAGCTTGGCCGCAATAGCGCCTCAAGAGACCCAGTACTTC. Translating gives CASSLAAIAPQETQYF.

This clonotype was picked up a small number of times. This chain links TRBV7-8 with TRBJ1-5; no clear D. CDR1 SGHVS and CDR2 FQNEAQ come from the germline V gene. V dropped 5 bases and J dropped 4 bases, with 18 bases sitting between them. CDR3 size: 16 residues. The CDR3 loop is CASSPWVRRYNQPQHF. CDR3 bases: TGTGCCAGCAGCCCGTGGGTCCGGAGGTATAATCAGCCCCAGCATTTT. Full variable domain (rest looked up from reference TRBV7-8 and TRBJ1-5): GAGVSQSPRYKVAKRGQDVALRCDPISGHVSLFWYQQALGQGPEFLTYFQNEAQLDKSGLPSDRFFAERPEGSVSTLKIQRTQQEDSAVYLCASSPWVRRYNQPQHFGDGTRLSIL.

The DNA of the CDR3 is TGTGCCAGCAGCGTAGCTACGGGGGGGTTGAGCTACGAGCAGTACTTC. This translates into CASSVATGGLSYEQYF. The chain employs TRBV9 and TRBJ2-7, with TRBD2 matching over 8 bases. V lost 0 bases to trimming and J lost 3 bases; unmatched junction nucleotides: 8. In germline, CDR1 is SGDLS, CDR2 YYNGEE. This CDR3 region has 16 residues. Using reference TRBV9 and TRBJ2-7 for the parts outside the CDR3, the full variable domain is DSGVTQTPKHLITATGQRVTLRCSPRSGDLSVYWYQQSLDQGLQFLIQYYNGEERAKGNILERFSAQQFPDLHSELNLSSLELGDSALYFCASSVATGGLSYEQYFGPGTRLTVT.

This clonotype turned up a few times. CDR3 in amino acids: CASRDKEKNEQFF. CDR3 sequence (DNA): TGTGCCAGCAGGGATAAAGAAAAGAATGAGCAGTTCTTC. V is TRBV6-1 and J is TRBJ2-1; D call uncertain. Germline V gene sequence: CDR1 MNHNS, CDR2 SASEGT. This CDR3 comprises 13 residues. V lost 6 bases and J 7 bases, leaving 13 bases between the germline ends.

The CDR3 bases are TGTGCCAGCAGCTTAGCGGCCGGGACAAGGAACTATGGCTACACCTTC. This encodes CASSLAAGTRNYGYTF. The chain carries TRBV7-8 and TRBJ1-2; tentative D call: TRBD1 (6 bases). The V gene lost 0 bases and the J gene lost 2 bases, with 13 bases spanning the gap. The CDR3 extends over 16 amino acids. Germline V lookup: CDR1 SGHVS, CDR2 FQNEAQ.